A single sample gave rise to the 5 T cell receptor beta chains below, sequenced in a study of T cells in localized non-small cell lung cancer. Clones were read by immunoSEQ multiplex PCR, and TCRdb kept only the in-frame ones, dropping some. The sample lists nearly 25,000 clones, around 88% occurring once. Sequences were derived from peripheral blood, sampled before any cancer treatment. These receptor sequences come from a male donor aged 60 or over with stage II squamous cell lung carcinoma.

CDR3 loop: CASSNSGRSREQYF. CDR3 nucleotide sequence: TGTGCCAGCAGTAATAGCGGGAGGTCCCGCGAGCAGTACTTC. V is TRBV6-6 and J is TRBJ2-7, with 10 bases that match TRBD2. The J segment lost 6 bases and the V segment lost 5 bases, leaving 7 bases of the junction unmatched. The CDR3 has 14 amino acids. Germline CDR1 and CDR2: MNHNY and SVGAGI (reference sequence).

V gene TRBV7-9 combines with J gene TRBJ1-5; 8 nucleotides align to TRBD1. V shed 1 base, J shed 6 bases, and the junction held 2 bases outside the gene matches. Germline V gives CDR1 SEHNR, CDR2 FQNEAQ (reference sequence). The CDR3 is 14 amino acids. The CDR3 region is CASSLGTGIQPQHF. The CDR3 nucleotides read TGTGCCAGCAGCTTAGGGACAGGGATTCAGCCCCAGCATTTT. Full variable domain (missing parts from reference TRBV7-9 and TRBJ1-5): DTGVSQNPRHKITKRGQNVTFRCDPISEHNRLYWYRQTLGQGPEFLTYFQNEAQLEKSRLLSDRFSAERPKGSFSTLEIQRTEQGDSAMYLCASSLGTGIQPQHFGDGTRLSIL.

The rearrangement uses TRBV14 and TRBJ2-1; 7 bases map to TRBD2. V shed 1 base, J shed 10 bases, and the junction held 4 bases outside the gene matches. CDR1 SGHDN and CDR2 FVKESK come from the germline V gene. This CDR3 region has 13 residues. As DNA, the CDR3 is TGTGCCAGCAGCCAAGTTACGGGAGGAGAGCAGTTCTTC. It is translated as CASSQVTGGEQFF. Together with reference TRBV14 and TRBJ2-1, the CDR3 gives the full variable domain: EAGVTQFPSHSVIEKGQTVTLRCDPISGHDNLYWYRRVMGKEIKFLLHFVKESKQDESGMPNNRFLAERTGGTYSTLKVQPAELEDSGVYFCASSQVTGGEQFFGPGTRLTVL.

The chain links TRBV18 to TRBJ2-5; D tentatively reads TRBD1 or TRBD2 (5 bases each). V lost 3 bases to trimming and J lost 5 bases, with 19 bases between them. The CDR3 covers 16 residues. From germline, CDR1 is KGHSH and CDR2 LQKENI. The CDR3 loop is CASSPASKRGVETQYF. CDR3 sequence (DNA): TGTGCCAGCTCACCGGCTAGTAAGAGGGGAGTTGAGACCCAGTACTTC.

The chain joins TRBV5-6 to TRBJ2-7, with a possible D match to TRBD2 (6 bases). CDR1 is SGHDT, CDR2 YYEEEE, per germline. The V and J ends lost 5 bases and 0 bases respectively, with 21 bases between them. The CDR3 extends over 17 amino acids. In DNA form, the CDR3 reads TGTGCCAGCAGTTACGGGCTGATGCGGGGAAGCTCCTACGAGCAGTACTTC. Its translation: CASSYGLMRGSSYEQYF. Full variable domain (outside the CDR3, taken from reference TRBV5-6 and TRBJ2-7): DAGVTQSPTHLIKTRGQQVTLRCSPKSGHDTVSWYQQALGQGPQFIFQYYEEEERQRGNFPDRFSGHQFPNYSSELNVNALLLGDSALYLCASSYGLMRGSSYEQYFGPGTRLTVT.